This T cell receptor (beta chain) was retrieved from a study of T cells in tuberculosis. Overall study context: In South Africa, adults with active tuberculosis were compared with IGRA-negative and latently infected IGRA-positive adolescents.

The length of the CDR3 is 15 residues. Germline V CDR1 and CDR2: MDHEN, SYDVKM. The ends lost 6 bases at V and 6 bases at J; junction bases unmatched: 14. This clone was seen more than once but under ten times. The target antigen is unknown. The table came from immunoSEQ multiplex PCR; TCRdb's copy has only in-frame clones and leaves some out. Among about 33,000 clones listed, approximately 90% were seen once. The study's findings and limits: Selection depended on which cryopreserved specimens were available. Shorter CDR3-alpha in active tuberculosis partly drove smaller distances.

Time point reported: new active TB diagnosis, blood taken before or within 7 days of starting treatment. Each clinical donor contributed on average approximately 93,000 T cells from unsorted cryopreserved PBMC. The J gene is TRBJ2-7, the V gene TRBV28; 7 bases agree with TRBD2. The sequencing used PBMCs, collected at tuberculosis diagnosis. This clonotype was obtained from an adult with tuberculosis. Some clones in this sample may be carry-over from other donors' samples. In DNA form, the CDR3 reads TGTGCCAGCAGGTGGGCCCGACTAGCCGTTGGCGAGCAGTACTTC. It yields the protein CASRWARLAVGEQYF.